Included here is one T cell receptor beta chain sequence, with context. Generated by immunoSEQ multiplex PCR, the TCRdb table keeps only in-frame clones and is missing some. Of some 54,000 clones in the sample, roughly 94% were seen once. The germline gives CDR1 SGDLS, CDR2 YYNGEE. This CDR3 has 14 residues. V was shortened by 0 bases and J by 2 bases, with 9 bases between the two germline ends. The sample is drawn from a study of T cell changes during pregnancy in multiple sclerosis. Sequenced material: CD8+ T cells from peripheral blood mononuclear cells, taken in the third trimester of pregnancy. The receptor comes from a female donor with multiple sclerosis, enrolled in a pregnancy study. This chain uses TRBV9 with TRBJ2-7, with D tentatively TRBD2 (6 bases). CDR3 coding DNA: TGTGCCAGCAGCGTAGGGTTAGCGGCCTACGAGCAGTACTTC. Translating it yields CASSVGLAAYEQYF.